This TCR beta chain comes out of a study of early T cells in non-severe SARS-CoV-2 infection. Study overall: Bulk RNA isolated from unsorted whole blood underwent sequencing; chains were not paired. Study-wide results and limits: Reliance on VDJdb matching favored anti-spike CD8 responses; private and CD4 specificities were missed.

Only a few counts were recorded for this clonotype. The antigen remains unidentified. Germline V gene data show CDR1 as SGHRS and CDR2 as YFSETQ. This CDR3 has 16 amino acids. V was cut by 2 bases and J by 0 bases, with 13 bases left in between. Researchers attached unique molecular identifiers to individual cDNA molecules. TCRdb re-called the 5' RACE reads with MiXCR, one entry per CDR3 protein. Of about 58,000 distinct CDR3 sequences listed, around 12% are singletons. The source is an adult who was a healthcare worker with PCR-confirmed SARS-CoV-2 infection or an uninfected control (not recorded which). The chain has TRBV5-1 and TRBJ2-3, with TRBD2 as a possible D gene (6 bases). The sample taken for sequencing was whole blood. CDR3 nucleotides: TGCGCCAGCAGCTTCGTAGCGGAGTCAAGCACAGATACGCAGTATTTT. Translated, it gives CASSFVAESSTDTQYF.